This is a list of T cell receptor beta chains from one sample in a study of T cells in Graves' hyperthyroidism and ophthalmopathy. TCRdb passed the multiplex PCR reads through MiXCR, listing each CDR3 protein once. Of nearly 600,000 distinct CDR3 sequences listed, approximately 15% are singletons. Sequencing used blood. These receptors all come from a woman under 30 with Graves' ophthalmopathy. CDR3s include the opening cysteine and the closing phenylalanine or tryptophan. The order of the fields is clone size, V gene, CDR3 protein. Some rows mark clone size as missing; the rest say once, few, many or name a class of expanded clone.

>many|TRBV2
CASLYRDTLINYGYTF
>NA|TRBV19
CASSMGGQGAGETQYF
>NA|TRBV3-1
CASSQVGLAGGPPSWQFF
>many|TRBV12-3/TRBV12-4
CASSPRATPLNYGYTF
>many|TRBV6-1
CASISIGRGGNQPQHF
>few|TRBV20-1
CSARDYQRTSGAYEQYF
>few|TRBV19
CASSPPPGSPHHFEQYF
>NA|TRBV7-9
CASSLAKAGANVLTF
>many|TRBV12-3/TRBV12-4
CASSFGSKETQYF
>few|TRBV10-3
CAISDSDRNNYGYTF
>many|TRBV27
CASSPSTGFRSGYTF
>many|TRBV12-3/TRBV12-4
CASSLDAASTDTQYF
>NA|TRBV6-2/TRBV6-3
CASGQSSGTQYF
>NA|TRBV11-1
CASSLSPTQETQYF
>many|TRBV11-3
CASRGNEQFF
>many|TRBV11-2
CASSLWNGKTQYF
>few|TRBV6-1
CASAGQGRPQETQYF
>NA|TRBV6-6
CASSYARNTEAFF
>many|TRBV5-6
CASSLGGARDYGYTF
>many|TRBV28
CASSSGGEGAEQPQHF